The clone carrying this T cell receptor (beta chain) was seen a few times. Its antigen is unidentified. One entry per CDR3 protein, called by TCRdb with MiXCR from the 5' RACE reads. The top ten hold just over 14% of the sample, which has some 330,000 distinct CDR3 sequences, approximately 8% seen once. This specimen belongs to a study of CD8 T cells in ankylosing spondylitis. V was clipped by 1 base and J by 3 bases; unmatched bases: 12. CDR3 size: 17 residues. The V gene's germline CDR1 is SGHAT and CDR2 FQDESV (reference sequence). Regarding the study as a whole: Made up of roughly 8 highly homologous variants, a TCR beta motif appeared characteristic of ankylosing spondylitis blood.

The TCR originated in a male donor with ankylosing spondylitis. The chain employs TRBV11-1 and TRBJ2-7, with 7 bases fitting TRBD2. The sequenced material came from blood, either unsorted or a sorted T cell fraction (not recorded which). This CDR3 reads CASSLGTGTKFNYEQYF. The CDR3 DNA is TGTGCCAGCAGCTTAGGGACCGGGACTAAGTTCAACTACGAGCAGTACTTC.